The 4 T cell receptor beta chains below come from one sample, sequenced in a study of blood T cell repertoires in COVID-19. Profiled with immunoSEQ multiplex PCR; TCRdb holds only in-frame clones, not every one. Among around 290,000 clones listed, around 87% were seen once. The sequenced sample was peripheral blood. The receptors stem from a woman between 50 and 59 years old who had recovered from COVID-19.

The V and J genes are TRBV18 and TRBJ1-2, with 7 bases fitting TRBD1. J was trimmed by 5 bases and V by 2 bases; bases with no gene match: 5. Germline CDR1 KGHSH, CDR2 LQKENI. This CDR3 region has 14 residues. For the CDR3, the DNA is TGTGCCAGCTCACCAAGGGGGCAGGGGTATGGCTACACCTTC. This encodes CASSPRGQGYGYTF.

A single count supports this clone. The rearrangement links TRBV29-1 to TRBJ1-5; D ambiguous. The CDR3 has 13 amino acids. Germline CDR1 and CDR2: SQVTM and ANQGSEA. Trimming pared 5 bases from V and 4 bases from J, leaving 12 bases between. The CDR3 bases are TGCAGCGTTTCCCTGGGAGTTAATCAGCCCCAGCATTTT. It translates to CSVSLGVNQPQHF.

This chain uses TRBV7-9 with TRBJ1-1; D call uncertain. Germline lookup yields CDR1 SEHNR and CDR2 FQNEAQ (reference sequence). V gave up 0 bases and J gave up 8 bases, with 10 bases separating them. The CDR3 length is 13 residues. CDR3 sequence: CASSLAATLEAFF. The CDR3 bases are TGTGCCAGCAGCTTAGCGGCCACCCTCGAAGCTTTCTTT.

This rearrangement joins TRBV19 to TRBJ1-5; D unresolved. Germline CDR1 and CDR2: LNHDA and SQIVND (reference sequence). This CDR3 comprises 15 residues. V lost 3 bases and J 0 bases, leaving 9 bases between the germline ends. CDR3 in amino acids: CASSISGYSNQPQHF. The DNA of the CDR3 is TGTGCCAGTAGTATCTCCGGGTATAGCAATCAGCCCCAGCATTTT. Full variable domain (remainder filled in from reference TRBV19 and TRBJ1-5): DGGITQSPKYLFRKEGQNVTLSCEQNLNHDAMYWYRQDPGQGLRLIYYSQIVNDFQKGDIAEGYSVSREKKESFPLTVTSAQKNPTAFYLCASSISGYSNQPQHFGDGTRLSIL.